Sequencing of this T cell receptor beta chain was carried out in a study of T cell clones after liver transplantation. Study context: At least one year of complete immunosuppression withdrawal without enzymes over twice normal defined tolerance.

V lost 5 bases to trimming and J lost 6 bases; unmatched junction nucleotides: 4. Germline values: CDR1 SNHLY, CDR2 FYNNEI. CDR3 length equals 15 residues. The assay was immunoSEQ multiplex PCR, and TCRdb's table has in-frame clones only and misses some. This sample has under 85,000 clones, with 80% found just once. The rearrangement links TRBV2 to TRBJ2-1, with TRBD2 matching 13 bases. This clonotype originated in a human patient who received a liver transplant. A share of the T cells may be of graft donor origin. The sample consisted of CD4+ T cells from blood, taken 12 months after liver transplant. The CDR3 DNA is TGTGCCAGCAGTCGACTAGCGGGAGGCTCCAATGAGCAGTTCTTC. It encodes CASSRLAGGSNEQFF.